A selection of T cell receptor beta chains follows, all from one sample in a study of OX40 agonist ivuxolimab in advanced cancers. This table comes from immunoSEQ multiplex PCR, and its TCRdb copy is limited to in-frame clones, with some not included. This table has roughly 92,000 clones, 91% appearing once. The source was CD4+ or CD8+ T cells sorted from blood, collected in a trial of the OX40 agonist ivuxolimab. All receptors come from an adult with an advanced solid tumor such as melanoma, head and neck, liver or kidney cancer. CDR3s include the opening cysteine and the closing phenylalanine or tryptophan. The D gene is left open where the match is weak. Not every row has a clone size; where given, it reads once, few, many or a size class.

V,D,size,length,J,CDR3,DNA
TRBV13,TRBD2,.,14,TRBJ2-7,CASSLKLAGAEQYF,TGTGCCAGCAGCTTAAAGCTAGCGGGAGCCGAGCAGTACTTC
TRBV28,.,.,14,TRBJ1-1,CASSPRDTRDEAFF,TGTGCCAGCAGTCCCCGGGACACCCGAGATGAAGCTTTCTTT
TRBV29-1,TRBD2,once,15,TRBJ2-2,CSVPGLAGGAGELFF,TGCAGCGTCCCGGGGCTAGCGGGAGGGGCCGGGGAGCTGTTTTTT
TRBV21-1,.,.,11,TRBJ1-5,CASSKTPSSHF,TGTGCCAGCAGCAAAACCCCCAGCTCGCATTTT
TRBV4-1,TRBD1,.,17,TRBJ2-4,CASSQNPGQGAKNIQYF,TGCGCCAGCAGCCAGAACCCGGGACAGGGGGCCAAAAACATTCAGTACTTC
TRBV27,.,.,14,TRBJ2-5,CASSFGRVGQTQYF,TGTGCCAGCAGTTTCGGCAGGGTTGGACAGACCCAGTACTTC
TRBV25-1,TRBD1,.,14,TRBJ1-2,CASSEWTGNYGYTF,TGTGCCAGCAGTGAATGGACAGGAAACTATGGCTACACCTTC
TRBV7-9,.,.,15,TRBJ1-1,CASSTQGTPSTEAFF,TGTGCCAGCAGCACACAAGGGACACCGAGCACTGAAGCTTTCTTT
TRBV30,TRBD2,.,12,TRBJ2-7,CAWTSGVYEQYF,TGTGCCTGGACTAGCGGAGTATACGAGCAGTACTTC
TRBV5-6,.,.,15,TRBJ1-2,CASSLVGGQNYGYTF,TGTGCCAGCAGCTTGGTCGGGGGGCAAAACTATGGCTACACCTTC
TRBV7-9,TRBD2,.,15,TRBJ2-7,CASSSDGGLEYEQYF,TGTGCCAGCAGCTCCGACGGGGGACTAGAGTACGAGCAGTACTTC
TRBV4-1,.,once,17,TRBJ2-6,CASSQGLGTTGANVLTF,TGCGCCAGCAGCCAAGGACTCGGGACCACTGGGGCCAACGTCCTGACTTTC